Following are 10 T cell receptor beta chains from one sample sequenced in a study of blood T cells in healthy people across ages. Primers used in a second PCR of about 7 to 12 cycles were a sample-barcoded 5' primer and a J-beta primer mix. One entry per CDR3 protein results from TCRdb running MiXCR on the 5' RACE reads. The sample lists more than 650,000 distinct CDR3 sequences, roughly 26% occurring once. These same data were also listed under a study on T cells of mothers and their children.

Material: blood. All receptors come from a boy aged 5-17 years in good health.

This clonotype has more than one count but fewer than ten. This CDR3 reads CASRSGTGTYEQYF. DNA for the CDR3: TGCGCCAGCAGGTCCGGGACAGGTACCTACGAGCAGTACTTC. V gene TRBV5-1 combines with J gene TRBJ2-7; the match to TRBD1 covers 8 bases. Germline CDR1 reads SGHRS; CDR2 reads YFSETQ. The CDR3 totals 14 residues. V lost 5 bases to trimming and J lost 2 bases; unmatched junction nucleotides: 6.

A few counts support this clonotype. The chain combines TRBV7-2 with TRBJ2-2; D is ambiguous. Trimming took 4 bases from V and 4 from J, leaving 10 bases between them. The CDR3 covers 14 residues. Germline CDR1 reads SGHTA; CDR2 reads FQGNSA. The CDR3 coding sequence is TGTGCCAGCAGCTCCCTCGGGCCCACCGGGGAGCTGTTTTTT. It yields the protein CASSSLGPTGELFF.

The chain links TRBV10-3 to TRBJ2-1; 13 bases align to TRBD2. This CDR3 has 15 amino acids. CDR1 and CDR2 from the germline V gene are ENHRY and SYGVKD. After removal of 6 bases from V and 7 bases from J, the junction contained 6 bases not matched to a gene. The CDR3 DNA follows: TGTGCCATCAGAGAGACTAGCGGGGGGCTAAATGAGCAGTTCTTC. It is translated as CAIRETSGGLNEQFF.

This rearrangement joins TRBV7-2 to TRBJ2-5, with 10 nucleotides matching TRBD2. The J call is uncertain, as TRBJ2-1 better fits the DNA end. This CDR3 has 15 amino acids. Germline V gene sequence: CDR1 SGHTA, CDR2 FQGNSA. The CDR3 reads CASSLLAGVSNEQFF. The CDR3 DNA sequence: TGTGCCAGCAGCTTACTAGCGGGGGTGAGCAATGAGCAGTTCTTC.

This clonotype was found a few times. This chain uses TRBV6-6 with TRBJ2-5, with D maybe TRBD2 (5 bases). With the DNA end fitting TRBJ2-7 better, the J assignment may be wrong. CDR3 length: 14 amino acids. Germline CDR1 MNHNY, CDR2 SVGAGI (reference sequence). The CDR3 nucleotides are TGTGCCAGCAGTTGGGCTAGCAGAATTCGCGAGCAGTACTTC. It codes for CASSWASRIREQYF.

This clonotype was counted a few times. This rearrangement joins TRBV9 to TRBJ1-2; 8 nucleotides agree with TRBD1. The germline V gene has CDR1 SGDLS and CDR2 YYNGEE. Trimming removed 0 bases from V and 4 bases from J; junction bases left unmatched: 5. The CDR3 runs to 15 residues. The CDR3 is CASSVADGQGYGYTF. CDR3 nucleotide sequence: TGTGCCAGCAGCGTAGCCGATGGACAGGGCTATGGCTACACCTTC.

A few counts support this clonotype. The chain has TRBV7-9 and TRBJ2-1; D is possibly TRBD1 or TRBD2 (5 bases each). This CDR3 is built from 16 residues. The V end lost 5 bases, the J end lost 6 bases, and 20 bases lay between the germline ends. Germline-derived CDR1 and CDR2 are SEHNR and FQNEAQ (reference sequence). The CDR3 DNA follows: TGTGCCAGCAGCCCACAGGTTTTTAGGGGACGCAATGAGCAGTTCTTC. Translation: CASSPQVFRGRNEQFF.

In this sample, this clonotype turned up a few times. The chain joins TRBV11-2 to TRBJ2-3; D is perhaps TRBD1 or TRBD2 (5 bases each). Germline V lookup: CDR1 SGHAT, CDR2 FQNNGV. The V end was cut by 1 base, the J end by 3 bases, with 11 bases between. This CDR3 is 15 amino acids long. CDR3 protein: CASSLGGVYTDTQYF. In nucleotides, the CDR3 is TGTGCCAGCAGCTTAGGAGGGGTATATACAGATACGCAGTATTTT.

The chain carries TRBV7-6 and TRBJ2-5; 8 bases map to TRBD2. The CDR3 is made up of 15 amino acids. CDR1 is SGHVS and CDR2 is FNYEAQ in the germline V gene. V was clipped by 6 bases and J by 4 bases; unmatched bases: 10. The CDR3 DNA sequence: TGTGCCAGCAGTTCAGCGGGGGCAGTCGGAGAGACCCAGTACTTC. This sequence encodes CASSSAGAVGETQYF.

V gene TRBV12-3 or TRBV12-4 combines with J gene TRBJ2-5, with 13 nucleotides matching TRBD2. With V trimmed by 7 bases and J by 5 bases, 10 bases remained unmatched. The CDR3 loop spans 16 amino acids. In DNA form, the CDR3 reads TGTGCCAGCACTCCTGGCGTGACTAGCGGGGGGGAGACCCAGTACTTC. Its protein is CASTPGVTSGGETQYF.